The 27 T cell receptor beta chains presented below share a single source sample, sequenced in a study of blood T cell repertoires in COVID-19 (dated by TCRdb to 2020 to 2021). Libraries came from the immunoSEQ multiplex PCR assay. TCRdb holds this immuneACCESS table with in-frame rearrangements only. Some clones are missing; in checked studies, unresolved V genes explain under half, and the rest has no known cause. Across this sample there are some 100,000 clones, with around 89% seen only once. The ten most abundant clones make up about 20% of the sample. The material sequenced was peripheral blood. The receptors were sampled from a human donor with acute or convalescent COVID-19. The donor label of this sample is uncertain.

The V gene is TRBV5-4, the J gene TRBJ2-1; no clear D. The germline V gene encodes CDR1 SGHNT and CDR2 YYREEE (reference sequence). This CDR3 has 13 amino acids. Trimming stripped 4 bases from V and 0 bases from J, with 5 bases between. The CDR3 region is CASSPSSYNEQFF. The CDR3 nucleotides are TGTGCCAGCAGCCCTAGCTCCTACAATGAGCAGTTCTTC.

The chain joins TRBV9 to TRBJ2-3; D possibly corresponds to TRBD2 (6 bases). Trimming pared 3 bases from V and 1 base from J, leaving 6 bases between. The CDR3 loop spans 13 amino acids. CDR1 is SGDLS and CDR2 is YYNGEE in the germline V gene. CDR3 coding DNA: TGTGCCAGCAGCGCGGGGGGCACAGATACGCAGTATTTT. This translates into CASSAGGTDTQYF.

V gene TRBV30 combines with J gene TRBJ2-1; 10 nucleotides agree with TRBD2. The ends lost 2 bases at V and 9 bases at J; junction bases unmatched: 10. The CDR3 runs 15 residues. Germline V gives CDR1 GTSNPN, CDR2 SVGIG (reference sequence). The DNA for the CDR3 is TGTGCCTGGAGTCAAGGAGCGGGGGGGCAGTCTGAGCAGTTCTTC. Translated: CAWSQGAGGQSEQFF.

J is TRBJ2-3 and V is TRBV12-3 or TRBV12-4; D gene ambiguous. V was cut by 3 bases and J by 0 bases, with 4 bases left in between. The CDR3 runs to 13 residues. The CDR3 coding sequence is TGTGCCAGCAGTTTCATGAGCACAGATACGCAGTATTTT. Its protein is CASSFMSTDTQYF.

This chain links TRBV29-1 with TRBJ1-5, with TRBD1 identical over 7 bases. The germline V gene encodes CDR1 SQVTM and CDR2 ANQGSEA. The J segment lost 7 bases and the V segment lost 7 bases, leaving 16 bases of the junction unmatched. There are 15 residues in the CDR3. The DNA of the CDR3 is TGCAGCGCCCAAAACACCGACAGGGCAGGACAGCCCCAGCATTTT. Translation gives CSAQNTDRAGQPQHF.

The V gene is TRBV4-2, the J gene TRBJ2-1, with TRBD2 matching 7 bases. With V trimmed by 1 base and J by 0 bases, 9 bases remained unmatched. CDR1 is LGHNA and CDR2 is YNFKEQ in the germline V gene. This CDR3 has 18 amino acids. The CDR3 loop reads CASSQVKVAGLSYNEQFF. Here the CDR3 DNA reads TGTGCCAGCAGCCAAGTCAAGGTAGCGGGCCTCTCCTACAATGAGCAGTTCTTC.

The chain uses TRBV5-8 and TRBJ2-5; D is uncertain. Germline CDR1 reads SGHTS; CDR2 reads YDEGEE. The CDR3 has 12 amino acids. V was pared by 1 base and J by 5 bases, with 6 bases between. The CDR3 DNA reads TGTGCCAGCAGCTTGCTTGAGGAGACCCAGTACTTC. It is translated as CASSLLEETQYF.

The chain uses TRBV3-1 (or the pseudogene TRBV3-2) and TRBJ1-3; D is ambiguous. There are 11 residues in the CDR3. Looked up from germline, CDR1 is LGHDT and CDR2 is YNNKEL (reference sequence). Trimming cost V 0 bases and J 10 bases, with 4 bases left between them. The CDR3 DNA follows: TGTGCCAGCAGCCAAGACGGGACCATATATTTT. Protein: CASSQDGTIYF.

The chain employs TRBV9 and TRBJ2-3, with D uncertain. Trimming shortened V by 5 bases and J by 4 bases, and 14 bases separated the two germline ends. CDR3 length: 14 amino acids. The germline gives CDR1 SGDLS, CDR2 YYNGEE. CDR3 sequence: CASSGEALADTQYF. The CDR3 nucleotides are TGTGCCAGCAGTGGTGAGGCCCTGGCAGATACGCAGTATTTT. Using reference TRBV9 and TRBJ2-3 for the parts outside the CDR3, the full variable domain is DSGVTQTPKHLITATGQRVTLRCSPRSGDLSVYWYQQSLDQGLQFLIQYYNGEERAKGNILERFSAQQFPDLHSELNLSSLELGDSALYFCASSGEALADTQYFGPGTRLTVL.

The chain links TRBV2 to TRBJ1-4, with D hard to call. Germline V CDR1 and CDR2: SNHLY, FYNNEI. This CDR3 is built from 14 residues. V lost 3 bases to trimming and J lost 3 bases, with 8 bases between them. Written as DNA, the CDR3 is TGTGCCAGCAGTGATGGTAGAGCTAATGAAAAACTGTTTTTT. Residues: CASSDGRANEKLFF.

This sequence joins TRBV5-1 and TRBJ1-2; 9 bases line up with TRBD1. Per the germline V gene, CDR1 is SGHRS and CDR2 is YFSETQ. This CDR3 has 13 amino acids. With 5 bases clipped from V and 6 bases from J, the junction kept 5 bases outside the gene matches. The CDR3 DNA reads TGCGCCAGCAGTCAAGGACAGGGGCATGGCTACACCTTC. Translating it yields CASSQGQGHGYTF.

Only a few counts were recorded for this clone. The chain employs TRBV4-3 and TRBJ1-6; D unclear. Germline assignment: CDR1 LGHNA and CDR2 YSLEER. V dropped 4 bases and J dropped 4 bases, with 14 bases sitting between them. There are 16 residues in the CDR3. The CDR3 bases are TGCGCCAGCAGCCGAGGGCTGTCCGAGTATAATTCACCCCTCCACTTT. It encodes CASSRGLSEYNSPLHF.

The chain combines TRBV5-1 with TRBJ1-1; 8 bases line up with TRBD1. The CDR3 is made up of 15 amino acids. Trimming at V came to 0 bases and at J to 2 bases, leaving 3 bases not matched to a gene. Germline assignment: CDR1 SGHRS and CDR2 YFSETQ. CDR3 sequence reads: CASSLDGQGNTEAFF. The DNA for the CDR3 is TGCGCCAGCAGCTTGGATGGACAGGGTAACACTGAAGCTTTCTTT. The full variable domain, rest sourced from reference TRBV5-1 and TRBJ1-1, is KAGVTQTPRYLIKTRGQQVTLSCSPISGHRSVSWYQQTPGQGLQFLFEYFSETQRNKGNFPGRFSGRQFSNSRSEMNVSTLELGDSALYLCASSLDGQGNTEAFFGQGTRLTVV.

This chain joins TRBV6-5 and TRBJ2-7; 7 positions match TRBD1. V trimming: 5 bases; J trimming: 0 bases; junction bases outside the gene matches: 4. Per germline, CDR1 MNHEY and CDR2 SVGAGI. This CDR3 has 14 residues. This CDR3 reads CASSTGDSSYEQYF. DNA of the CDR3: TGTGCCAGCAGTACCGGGGACAGCTCCTACGAGCAGTACTTC.

The chain is built from TRBV18 and TRBJ2-7, with a possible D match to TRBD1 (5 bases). The length of the CDR3 is 14 residues. V lost 3 bases and J 1 base, leaving 10 bases between the germline ends. CDR1 is KGHSH and CDR2 is LQKENI in the germline V gene. CDR3 in amino acids: CASSPPGSSYEQYF. CDR3 nucleotide sequence: TGTGCCAGCTCACCCCCAGGGTCGTCCTACGAGCAGTACTTC.

This clone occurred once. V is TRBV6-2 or TRBV6-3 and J is TRBJ2-7; 8 bases agree with TRBD2. The CDR3 spans 14 residues. After removal of 0 bases from V and 7 bases from J, the junction contained 5 bases not matched to a gene. Germline CDR1 and CDR2: MNHEY and SVGEGT. CDR3 sequence reads: CASSYSSGGGEQYF. CDR3 nucleotides: TGTGCCAGCAGTTACTCGAGCGGGGGAGGTGAGCAGTACTTC.

The chain is built from TRBV9 and TRBJ2-7; possibly TRBD2 for D (5 bases). There are 14 residues in the CDR3. The germline V and J ends were trimmed by 2 bases and 7 bases, with 16 bases remaining between them. Germline CDR1 SGDLS, CDR2 YYNGEE. This CDR3 reads CASSVGILELEQYF. The CDR3 DNA follows: TGTGCCAGCAGCGTTGGGATACTAGAGTTAGAGCAGTACTTC.

The rearrangement joins TRBV7-8 to TRBJ1-2; D possibly corresponds to TRBD1 (5 bases). This CDR3 has 16 residues. Germline values: CDR1 SGHVS, CDR2 FQNEAQ. V gave up 0 bases and J gave up 4 bases, with 15 bases separating them. In nucleotides, the CDR3 is TGTGCCAGCAGCTTAGCTACGGGGGTGCTAGCCTATGGCTACACCTTC. Protein sequence: CASSLATGVLAYGYTF.

This clone showed up just a few times. J is TRBJ2-7 and V is TRBV7-9; a weak D match, TRBD2 (5 bases). Trimming pared 3 bases from V and 10 bases from J, leaving 16 bases between. CDR3 size: 13 residues. The germline CDR1 and CDR2 sequences are SEHNR and FQNEAQ (reference sequence). The CDR3 DNA reads TGTGCCAGCAGCTTGGAGGTTGGGATCCCCCAGTACTTC. Amino acids: CASSLEVGIPQYF.

This chain uses TRBV2 with TRBJ2-2; TRBD1 might be the D (5 bases). This CDR3 comprises 13 residues. V shed 4 bases and J shed 3 bases, with 6 bases lying between them. Germline CDR1 is SNHLY and CDR2 is FYNNEI. The CDR3 sequence is CASSGRDTGELFF. The CDR3 DNA sequence: TGTGCCAGCAGTGGCAGGGACACCGGGGAGCTGTTTTTT.

This sequence joins TRBV6-5 and TRBJ2-5; the D gene is possibly TRBD1 (6 bases). Trimming took off 0 bases at V and 3 bases at J, with 8 bases between the two ends. CDR1 and CDR2 (germline): MNHEY, SVGAGI. CDR3 length: 14 amino acids. CDR3 loop: CASSYSGQEETQYF. The CDR3 DNA is TGTGCCAGCAGTTACTCGGGACAAGAAGAGACCCAGTACTTC.

This clone was seen a handful of times. This rearrangement joins TRBV15 to TRBJ1-4; D not resolved. Germline V gives CDR1 LNHNV, CDR2 YYDKDF (reference sequence). This CDR3 has 13 residues. The V and J ends lost 0 bases and 4 bases respectively, with 3 bases between them. The CDR3 reads CATSRDSNEKLFF. As DNA, the CDR3 is TGTGCCACCAGCAGAGACAGTAATGAAAAACTGTTTTTT. Variable domain in full (rest from reference TRBV15 and TRBJ1-4): DAMVIQNPRYQVTQFGKPVTLSCSQTLNHNVMYWYQQKSSQAPKLLFHYYDKDFNNEADTPDNFQSRRPNTSFCFLDIRSPGLGDTAMYLCATSRDSNEKLFFGSGTQLSVL.

This clone appeared once. This rearrangement joins TRBV6-6 to TRBJ1-5, with D possibly matching TRBD1 (5 bases). CDR1 is MNHNY and CDR2 is SVGAGI in the germline V gene (reference sequence). Trimming left V 3 bases short and J 7 bases short, with 16 bases between. CDR3 length: 15 amino acids. CDR3 coding DNA: TGTGCCAGCAGTTATATCTTGCAGGGTTGGCAGCCCCAGCATTTT. This translates into CASSYILQGWQPQHF.

The chain links TRBV19 to TRBJ2-1; 9 bases match TRBD2. J was trimmed by 4 bases and V by 3 bases; bases with no gene match: 10. The CDR3 is 17 amino acids. Germline values: CDR1 LNHDA, CDR2 SQIVND (reference sequence). In nucleotides, the CDR3 is TGTGCCAGTAGTATCAGTAGCGGGGGTCCCTTATACAATGAGCAGTTCTTC. Translation gives CASSISSGGPLYNEQFF.

V gene TRBV4-2 combines with J gene TRBJ1-3; D remains unclear. Germline lookup yields CDR1 LGHNA and CDR2 YNFKEQ. The CDR3 is 16 amino acids. The ends were cut back, 4 bases at V and 1 base at J, with 14 bases in the middle. Here the CDR3 reads CASSRILEGSGNTIYF. CDR3 bases: TGTGCCAGCAGCCGTATTCTAGAGGGATCTGGAAACACCATATATTTT.

V usage is TRBV5-6 and J usage is TRBJ2-5, with 12 bases aligning to TRBD1. The germline V gene has CDR1 SGHDT and CDR2 YYEEEE. With V trimmed by 1 base and J by 2 bases, 3 bases remained unmatched. The CDR3 runs 16 residues. CDR3 amino acids: CASSLRDRGPQETQYF. CDR3 sequence (DNA): TGTGCCAGCAGCTTGAGGGACAGGGGGCCGCAAGAGACCCAGTACTTC.

The J gene is TRBJ2-7, the V gene TRBV9; 8 nucleotides line up with TRBD2. CDR1 and CDR2 (germline): SGDLS, YYNGEE. The length of the CDR3 is 15 residues. Unmatched junction bases numbered 5, after V lost 0 bases and J lost 3 bases. The CDR3 spells CASSVAAGGSYEQYF. In DNA, the CDR3 is TGTGCCAGCAGCGTAGCTGCGGGGGGCAGCTACGAGCAGTACTTC.